This record concerns one TCR beta chain sequence. Its antigen is unknown. The entry originates in a study of OX40 agonist ivuxolimab in advanced cancers. Whole-study context: The eligibility criteria allowed prior anti-PD-1, anti-PD-L1 or anti-CTLA-4 therapy, and approximately 40% had some.

Study observations and caveats: At doses 0.1 to 3.0 mg/kg, CD4+ and CD8+ clones expanded.

Germline V gene data show CDR1 as SNHLY and CDR2 as FYNNEI. The V end lost 8 bases, the J end lost 3 bases, and 7 bases lay between the germline ends. The CDR3 totals 11 residues. Only in-frame clones appear in the TCRdb table, and some are missing; sequencing was by immunoSEQ multiplex PCR. This table has roughly 15,000 clones, over 80% appearing once. The chain is built from TRBV2 and TRBJ1-2, with unresolved D. The specimen was CD4+ or CD8+ T cells sorted from blood, collected in a trial of the OX40 agonist ivuxolimab. This clonotype was obtained from an adult with an advanced solid tumor such as melanoma, head and neck, liver or kidney cancer. This CDR3 reads CASPGDYGYTF. DNA of the CDR3: TGTGCCAGCCCGGGAGACTATGGCTACACCTTC.